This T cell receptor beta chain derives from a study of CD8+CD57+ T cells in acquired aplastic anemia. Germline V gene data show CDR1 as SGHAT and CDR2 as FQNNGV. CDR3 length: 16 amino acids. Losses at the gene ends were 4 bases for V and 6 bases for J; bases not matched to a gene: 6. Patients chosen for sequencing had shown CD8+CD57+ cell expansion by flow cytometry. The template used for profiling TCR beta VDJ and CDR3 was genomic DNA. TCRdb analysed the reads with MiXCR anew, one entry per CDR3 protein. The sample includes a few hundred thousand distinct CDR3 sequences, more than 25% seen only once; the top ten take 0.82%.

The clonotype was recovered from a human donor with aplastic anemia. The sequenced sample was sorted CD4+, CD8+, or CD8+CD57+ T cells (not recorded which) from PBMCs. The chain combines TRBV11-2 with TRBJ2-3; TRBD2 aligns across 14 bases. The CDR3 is CASSSRTSGGLDTQYF. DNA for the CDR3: TGTGCCAGCAGCTCCAGGACTAGCGGGGGGCTGGATACGCAGTATTTT.